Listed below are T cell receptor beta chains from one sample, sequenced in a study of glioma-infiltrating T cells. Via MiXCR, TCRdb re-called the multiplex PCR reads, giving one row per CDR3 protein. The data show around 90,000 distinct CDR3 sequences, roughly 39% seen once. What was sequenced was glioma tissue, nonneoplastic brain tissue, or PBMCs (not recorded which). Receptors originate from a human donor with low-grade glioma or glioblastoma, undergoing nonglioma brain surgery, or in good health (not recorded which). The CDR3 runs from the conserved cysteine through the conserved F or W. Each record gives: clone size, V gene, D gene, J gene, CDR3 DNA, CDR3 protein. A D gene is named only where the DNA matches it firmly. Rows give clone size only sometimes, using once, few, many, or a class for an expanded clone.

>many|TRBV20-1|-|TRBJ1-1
TGCAGTGCCCCTCTCAGGGGACAGAACACTGAAGCTTTCTTT
CSAPLRGQNTEAFF
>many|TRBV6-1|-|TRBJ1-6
TGTGCCAGCAGTCAACTCCCGGACCCAAAAGGGGTCTCACCCCTCCACTTT
CASSQLPDPKGVSPLHF
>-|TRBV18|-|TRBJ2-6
TGTGACAGCTCACCACGACAGAATGACAAATGTGGGGCCAACGTCCTGACTTTC
CDSSPRQNDKCGANVLTF
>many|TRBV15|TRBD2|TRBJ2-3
TGTGCCACCAGCAAAGGGTCTAGCGGGCTCACAGATACGCAGTATTTT
CATSKGSSGLTDTQYF
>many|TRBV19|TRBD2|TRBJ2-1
TGTGCCAGTAGTATTCAGGGACTAGCGGGTAATACCAGGCCTAGGTCCTACAATGAGCAGTTCTTC
CASSIQGLAGNTRPRSYNEQFF
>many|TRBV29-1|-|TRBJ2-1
TGCAGCGTTTCACCAGTGGGGGGATCCTACAATGAGCAGTTCTTC
CSVSPVGGSYNEQFF
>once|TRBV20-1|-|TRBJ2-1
TGCAATGCTACCCTGACGGGGGCCTCAAATGAGCAGTTCTTC
CNATLTGASNEQFF
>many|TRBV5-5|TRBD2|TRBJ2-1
TGTGCCAGCAGCTTGGGCAGCGGGAGAAATGAGCAGTTCTTC
CASSLGSGRNEQFF
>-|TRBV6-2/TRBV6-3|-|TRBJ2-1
TGTGCCAGCAGATTACCGGAACTAACGTGGAGTGAGCAGTTCTTC
CASRLPELTWSEQFF
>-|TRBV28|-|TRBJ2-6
TGCGCCAGCACTTTGTCTGGGGCCAACGTCCTGATTTTC
CASTLSGANVLIF
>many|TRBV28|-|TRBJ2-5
TGTGCCAGCAGTTTGGGGCAAGGCCCCCAAGAGACCCAGTACTTC
CASSLGQGPQETQYF
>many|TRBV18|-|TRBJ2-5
TGTGCCAGCTCACCGTTTCTGCGGGTAGAGACCCAGTACTTC
CASSPFLRVETQYF
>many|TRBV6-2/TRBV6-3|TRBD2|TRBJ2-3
TGTGCCAGCAGAGAGGCGGGAGGACCAGATACGCAGTATTTT
CASREAGGPDTQYF
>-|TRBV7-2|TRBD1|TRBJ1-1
TGTGCCAGCAGCTACAGGGGCTTTGGGAGGGACACTGAAGCTTTCTTT
CASSYRGFGRDTEAFF
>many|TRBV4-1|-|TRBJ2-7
TGCGCCAGCAGCCAAGGGACAGCCTTATCCTACGAGCAGTACTTC
CASSQGTALSYEQYF
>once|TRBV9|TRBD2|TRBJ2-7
TGTGCCAGCAGCCCCCGACTAGCGGGAACCTACGAGCAGTACTTC
CASSPRLAGTYEQYF
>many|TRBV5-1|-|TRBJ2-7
TGCGCCAGCAGCTCGGGGGTCGAGCAGTACTTC
CASSSGVEQYF
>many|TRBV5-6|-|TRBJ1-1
TGTGCCAGCAGCGGGGCGGGAGGCGCCGACACTGAAGCTTTCTTT
CASSGAGGADTEAFF
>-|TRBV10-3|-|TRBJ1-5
TGTGCCATCAGTGAAACAGATAGCAATCAGCCCCAGCATTTT
CAISETDSNQPQHF
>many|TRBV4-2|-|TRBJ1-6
TGTGCCAGCAGCCAAGACAGGGGAGCCTATAATTCACCCCTCCACTTT
CASSQDRGAYNSPLHF
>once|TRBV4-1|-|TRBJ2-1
TGCGCCAGCAGCCAACTAGCGCACTCCTATGAGCAGTTCTTC
CASSQLAHSYEQFF
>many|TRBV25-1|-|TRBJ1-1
TGTGCCAGCAGTGAATATTTGAAAGAGATGAACACTGAAGCTTTCTTT
CASSEYLKEMNTEAFF
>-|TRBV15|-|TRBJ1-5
TGTGCCACCAGCAGAGATGACGGACAGCCACGGCATTTT
CATSRDDGQPRHF
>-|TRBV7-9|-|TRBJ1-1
TGTGCCAGCAGCTTAGCGTCCGGGAGTGACACTGAAGCTTTCTTT
CASSLASGSDTEAFF
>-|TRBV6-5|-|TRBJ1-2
TGTGCCAGCAGGGCAGGACAGACAAACTATGGCTACACCTTC
CASRAGQTNYGYTF
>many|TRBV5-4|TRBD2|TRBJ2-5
TGTGCCAGCAGCAGAGCGGGGGTAGAGACCCAGTACTTC
CASSRAGVETQYF
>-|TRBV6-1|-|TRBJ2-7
TGTGCCAGCAGCGTTGGCGGGGGCAGCTCCTACGAGCAGTACTTC
CASSVGGGSSYEQYF
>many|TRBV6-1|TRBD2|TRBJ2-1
TGTGCCAGCAGTGACAGCGGGAGCTCCTACAATGAGCAGTTCTTC
CASSDSGSSYNEQFF
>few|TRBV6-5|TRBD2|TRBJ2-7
TGTGCCAGCAGTTCCAGCGGGGGGACCAAAGAGCAGTACTTC
CASSSSGGTKEQYF
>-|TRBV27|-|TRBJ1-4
TGTGTTAGCAGTTTCAGGGAGCGGGAAAAACTGTTTTTT
CVSSFREREKLFF
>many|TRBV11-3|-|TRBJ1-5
TGTGCCGGCAGCTTGGGAGGTGCTCAGCCCCAGCATTTT
CAGSLGGAQPQHF